The rows below give T cell receptor beta chains drawn from one sample of a study of T cell clones after liver transplantation. Assay: immunoSEQ multiplex PCR; the TCRdb copy retains only in-frame clones and omits some. The sample consists of about 80,000 clones, over 80% of them appearing once. This specimen consisted of CD4+ T cells from blood, obtained 46 months after liver transplant. The receptors here all came from a human patient who received a liver transplant. Part of the T cells may come from the graft donor. Each CDR3 is given with its conserved first and last residue. The D gene is left open where the match is weak. Some rows have no size entry. The others give once, few or many, or a class for an expanded clone.

J	V	D	size	DNA	CDR3
TRBJ1-1	TRBV29-1	.	once	TGCAGCGCTAACATGGACAGAATCACTGAAGCTTTCTTT	CSANMDRITEAFF
TRBJ2-1	TRBV15	.	few	TGTGCCACCAGCAGAGAACTACCAGCGTCAACCTACAATGAGCAGTTCTTC	CATSRELPASTYNEQFF
TRBJ1-5	TRBV5-4	.	.	TGTGCCAGCAGCTTGGAACCAAATCAGCCCCAGCATTTT	CASSLEPNQPQHF
TRBJ2-7	TRBV18	.	once	TGTGCCAGCTCCCCCGGCGGTCTGGACTACGAGCAGTACTTC	CASSPGGLDYEQYF
TRBJ2-3	TRBV6-1	TRBD2	.	TGTGCCAGCAGTGTGAGTCTAGCGGGAGCAGATACGCAGTATTTT	CASSVSLAGADTQYF
TRBJ2-7	TRBV6-5	.	.	TGTGCCAGCAGTCCCGACGGGATGGGGGCGGGGCAGTACTTC	CASSPDGMGAGQYF
TRBJ1-2	TRBV4-1	.	.	TGCGCCAGCAGCCAAGGGCTCCCTGGGGGCTACACCTTC	CASSQGLPGGYTF
TRBJ2-7	TRBV7-2	TRBD2	once	TGTGCCAGCAGCTTCGAACTAGCGGCCTACGAGCAGTACTTC	CASSFELAAYEQYF
TRBJ2-5	TRBV5-1	TRBD2	.	TGCGCCAGCAGCTTTAACGCGGGAGGTGGAGAGACCCAGTACTTC	CASSFNAGGGETQYF
TRBJ2-7	TRBV28	TRBD1	once	TGTGCCAGCAGTACCACCGGGACAGGTGAAAAGCAGTACTTC	CASSTTGTGEKQYF
TRBJ1-1	TRBV9	.	once	TGTGCCAGCAGCGTACAAGGGGGTGCTGAAGCTTTCTTT	CASSVQGGAEAFF
TRBJ2-2	TRBV6-6	.	.	TGTGCCAGCAGCGCCGGGAGCTGGAACACCGGGGAGCTGTTTTTT	CASSAGSWNTGELFF
TRBJ2-2	TRBV6-1	.	few	TGTGCCAGCAGAGCTTTTAGCGTGAACACCGGGGAGCTGTTTTTT	CASRAFSVNTGELFF
TRBJ1-2	TRBV12-2	.	.	TGTGCAAGTCGCTTAGCACCCCCTCCCGTCAGGGACGGTCTCTATGGCTACACCTTC	CASRLAPPPVRDGLYGYTF
TRBJ2-6	TRBV7-9	.	.	TGTGCCAGCCCCCCCAGACCTGGGGCCAACGTCCTGACTTTC	CASPPRPGANVLTF
TRBJ1-1	TRBV2	.	.	TGTGCCAGCAGTGCAAGACAAACGTCTGAAGCTTTCTTT	CASSARQTSEAFF
TRBJ2-3	TRBV5-1	TRBD2	once	TGCGCCAGCAGCTCATTAGCGGGACTAGATACGCAGTATTTT	CASSSLAGLDTQYF